Listed below are T cell receptor beta chains from one sample, sequenced in a study of blood T cell repertoires in COVID-19. Using immunoSEQ multiplex PCR, the repertoire was profiled, and TCRdb retains in-frame clones only, with some absent. Of hundreds of thousands of clones listed, around 89% are singletons. Sample: peripheral blood. The source of these receptors is a woman aged 25 to 39 with COVID-19, enrolled during active disease. The CDR3 runs from the conserved cysteine through the conserved F or W. Fields, in order: D gene, V gene, J gene, clone size, CDR3 length, CDR3 DNA, CDR3 protein. D genes are given only for firm matches. Not every row has a clone size; where given, it reads once, few, many or a size class.

>-|TRBV2|TRBJ2-1|-|12
TGTGCCACCGAAGGCAGGTTCAATGAGCAGTTCTTC
CATEGRFNEQFF
>TRBD1|TRBV4-2|TRBJ1-4|-|15
TGTGCCAGCAGCCAACAAACTGGACAGGTGGAAAAACTGTTTTTT
CASSQQTGQVEKLFF
>TRBD1|TRBV5-1|TRBJ1-2|few|17
TGCGCCAGCAGCTTGGTAGGACAGGGAACAGCTAACTATGGCTACACCTTC
CASSLVGQGTANYGYTF
>-|TRBV12-3/TRBV12-4|TRBJ2-3|-|13
TGTGCCAGCAGGGACTACCCTGAAGATACGCAGTATTTT
CASRDYPEDTQYF
>-|TRBV4-1|TRBJ2-7|-|15
TGCGCCAGCAGCCACCTCGAGGGTCCCTCCTACGAGCAGTACTTC
CASSHLEGPSYEQYF
>TRBD1|TRBV7-9|TRBJ1-2|once|13
TGTGCCAGCAGCTTCGGCGACAGGGGTGGCTACACCTTC
CASSFGDRGGYTF
>-|TRBV5-1|TRBJ2-1|-|14
TGCGCCAGCAGCTTGCAGGATACCGACAATGAGCAGTTCTTC
CASSLQDTDNEQFF
>-|TRBV9|TRBJ1-2|-|15
TGTGCCAGCAGCGCCCAGGTCAGGGTGGGCTATGGCTACACCTTC
CASSAQVRVGYGYTF
>TRBD1|TRBV27|TRBJ1-2|-|14
TGTGCCAGCAGTACGACAGGGACGGGAGCAGGCTACACCTTC
CASSTTGTGAGYTF
>TRBD2|TRBV18|TRBJ2-1|few|15
TGTGCCAGCTCACCAACGGGCGGACTAGCGGCTGAGCAGTTCTTC
CASSPTGGLAAEQFF
>-|TRBV10-1|TRBJ2-3|-|14
TGCGCCAGCAGTGAGTCAACCGGGAGAGATACGCAGTATTTT
CASSESTGRDTQYF
>-|TRBV27|TRBJ1-6|-|15
TGTGCCAACAGTTACTGGAGACAGTATAATTCACCCCTCCACTTT
CANSYWRQYNSPLHF
>TRBD1|TRBV7-2|TRBJ1-6|-|17
TGTGCCAGCAGCTTCTCGACAGGGCATTCCTATAATTCACCCCTCCACTTT
CASSFSTGHSYNSPLHF
>-|TRBV4-2|TRBJ2-7|-|15
TGTGCCAGCAGCCAAGATCCCGTGTCCTTCTACGAGCAGTACTTC
CASSQDPVSFYEQYF
>TRBD1|TRBV7-9|TRBJ1-6|-|15
TGTGCCAGCAGCTTAGAGGCCAGGGGGCGTTCACCCCTCCACTTT
CASSLEARGRSPLHF
>-|TRBV7-8|TRBJ1-5|-|13
TGTGCCAGCAGCCCCCTTAGCAATCAGCCCCAGCATTTT
CASSPLSNQPQHF
>TRBD1|TRBV29-1|TRBJ2-7|-|13
TGCAGCGTTGAAGAACAGGGGGCTGGGGAGCAGTACTTC
CSVEEQGAGEQYF
>TRBD1|TRBV10-2|TRBJ1-2|-|14
TGCGCCAGCATGCCCGGGACAGGGGTAGGAGGCTACACCTTC
CASMPGTGVGGYTF
>-|TRBV10-3|TRBJ1-1|-|15
TGTGCCATCAGTGAGTTCGGGGGGGAGAACACTGAAGCTTTCTTT
CAISEFGGENTEAFF
>-|TRBV4-3|TRBJ1-2|once|16
TGCGCCAGCAGCCAAGAGCCGAGAGGAACAGGATCTCCCACCACCTTC
CASSQEPRGTGSPTTF
>TRBD2|TRBV27|TRBJ2-5|once|15
TGTGCCAGCAGGTTACAGCGGGGGCCCCAAGAGACCCAGTACTTC
CASRLQRGPQETQYF
>TRBD1|TRBV5-8|TRBJ1-2|once|14
TGTGCCAGCAGTTTGACAGGGGGTTTATCGGGCTACACCTTC
CASSLTGGLSGYTF
>TRBD2|TRBV19|TRBJ2-1|-|14
TGTGCCAGTAGTATCACCACTAGCGACAATGAGCAGTTCTTC
CASSITTSDNEQFF
>TRBD1|TRBV23-1|TRBJ1-1|-|15
TGCGCCAGCAGTCAGAACCGGGACAGGGCCACTGAAGCTTTCTTT
CASSQNRDRATEAFF
>TRBD2|TRBV4-3|TRBJ2-1|-|15
TGCGCCAGCAGCCAAGGACTAGCCCTCTACAATGAGCAGTTCTTC
CASSQGLALYNEQFF